This T cell receptor (beta chain) came from a study of shared clonotypes between healthy human individuals (TCRdb year 2020). A note on the overall study: The cohort comprised two women and three men aged 18 to 49 years. For each donor, three plates each were used for CD4 naive and CD4 memory, two plates were used for CD8 naive, and one plate was used for CD8 memory. To estimate repertoire size and how much clonotypes are shared between individuals, the study performed deep sequencing of blood TCR repertoires from roughly five healthy adults. To increase sequencing depth and limit assay-specific biases, TCR repertoire library preparation and sequencing were carried out by different laboratories using diverse techniques. Each donor's leukapheresis produced roughly between roughly 0.85 and 9 billion PBMCs. Overall study outcomes, separate from this receptor: Because the study included only a small number of donors, the genetic and exposure-history diversity represented was limited. Sharing across a handful of donors was observed for around 5% of naive CD4, over 3% of naive CD8, over 2% of memory CD4, and roughly 0.4% of memory CD8 clonotypes. Compared with non-shared clonotypes, clonotypes shared by all four sorted-subset donors had higher generation probabilities. Estimated clonotype richness was generally larger for naive than for memory subsets. Pairwise subsampling indicated that sequencing depth was expected to affect the degree of clonotype sharing among donors. Even with the large sequencing depth, rarefaction of the sorted-subset datasets indicated that sequencing was incomplete. Sampling was limited to blood, and TCR repertoires in tissue likely differ from TCR repertoires in blood.

The cysteine opens and the phenylalanine closes a CDR3 of 14 amino acids. Here the CDR3 DNA is all that survives: 42 bases in frame from base 1. The germline V gene (reference sequence) gives CDR1 as LNHDA and CDR2 as SQIVND. The V end loses 5 bases and the J end loses 2 bases, and a stretch of 7 bases separates them. As concerns this clone: The clone's antigen remains unknown. Within one base of it there is no much larger clone, and no base qualities were kept.

TCR CDR3 regions were amplified from genomic DNA by multiplex PCR using the deep immunoSEQ assay. For each cell subset, the extracted genomic DNA was distributed evenly across all wells of several immunoSEQ 96-well plates, and each plate served as one replicate. For sorted subsets, 150 to 250 ng of genomic DNA, equivalent to 30,000 or so T cell genomes, went into each replicate PCR. Purified libraries were quantified with a Qubit 3.0 fluorometer, sized on a Bioanalyzer 2100, and re-quantified with the KAPA Library Quantification kit. Each immunoSEQ 96-well plate was sequenced on its own single-read 150-cycle Illumina NextSeq 550 flow cell. The authors' pipeline ran thus. The immunoSEQ output contained only junctional sequences without quality scores, so filtering could not match that applied to full-length reads. To assign V/J genes and CDR3, sequences were annotated against IMGT germline references using PyIR, a Python wrapper for IgBLAST v1.9. Reads were filtered out if the reads had weak V/J assignments (E-value above 1e-6), no CDR3, stop codons, out-of-frame junctions, or ambiguous translated residues. A V3J clonotype was defined by an identical inferred V gene, J gene, and CDR3 amino acid sequence. Percentage overlap between repertoires was computed as shared unique clonotypes divided by the size of the smaller repertoire. Three approaches were used to assess repertoire richness: RTK rarefaction, the Chao1 estimator, and Recon v2.1 estimates of unobserved clonotypes. Generation probabilities for all TCRbeta clonotypes obtained by the gDNA method from a handful of donors were computed using OLGA. TCRdb stores this immuneACCESS table with in-frame sequences only. Part of the clones is absent; in the studies checked, under half of the shortfall reflects unresolved V genes, and no reason is known for the rest. V, J and clone size are taken as reported in that table, and D and trimming were inferred from the DNA itself. The sample data list over a million clones, and around four fifths of these were observed just once. Clones ranked in the top ten supply about 1.5% of the sample.

Donors were healthy HIV-negative adults with no recently reported acute infections or vaccinations. All donors were Caucasian adults living in Nashville, Tennessee, USA. CD4+ T cells were enriched through magnetic negative selection, after which naive cells were positively selected on CD45RA and the remaining negative fraction served as the memory subset. Blood was obtained by leukapheresis, after which PBMCs were separated by Ficoll-Histopaque density gradient centrifugation and cryopreserved in liquid nitrogen vapor phase. Analytical flow cytometry was used to check the purity and quantity of every magnetically sorted T cell population. Each sorted fraction had its genomic DNA isolated and then quantified by UV absorbance on a Nanodrop 2000c.

The sequence was obtained from a man aged 18 to 35 in good health. Material for sequencing was memory CD4+ T cells sorted from blood. Interpreted using the paper, the cell subset or site label stands for: CD45RA-negative fraction. Recombination joined TRBV19 with TRBJ2-6, with no confidently assigned D gene. The DNA is TGTGCCAGTAGTGGGTCCGCTGGGGCCAACGTCCTGACTTTC. This translates into CASSGSAGANVLTF.